This T cell receptor beta chain appears in the sequencing data of a study of OX40 agonist ivuxolimab in advanced cancers. Background for the entire study: Ivuxolimab was a fully human IgG2 agonistic monoclonal antibody targeting the costimulatory receptor OX40 (CD134). Intravenous ivuxolimab was administered to patients every 2 weeks at six dose levels: 0.01, 0.1, 0.3, 1.5, 3 and 10 mg/kg. Among the 50 to 55 dose-escalation patients, around 19 had hepatocellular carcinoma, roughly 15 melanoma, 9 renal cell carcinoma and 9 head and neck cancer. The dose-escalation cohort was 82.7% male with a mean age of 60 years, ranging from roughly 20 to 80. Patients were allowed to have had prior anti-PD-1, anti-PD-L1 or anti-CTLA-4 therapy, and 30% to 40% of the dose-escalation patients had been treated with checkpoint inhibitors. Partial responses were achieved by three dose-escalation patients, of whom one had hepatocellular carcinoma and two had cutaneous melanoma. Peripheral TCRbeta sequencing was intended to test whether TCR sequence diversity was altered and clonal T-cell expansion was caused by ivuxolimab. The paper covers the monotherapy dose-escalation part of the phase I ivuxolimab trial, which included N ≈ 50 patients.

Patients with a history of autoimmune disease or receiving systemic immunosuppression were excluded from the trial. Peripheral blood for TCR sequencing was collected from all dose cohorts at baseline, on cycle 4 day 1, and on cycle 7 day 1. Samples were obtained from an open-label, multicenter, first-in-human phase I dose-escalation trial of ivuxolimab. Adults with locally advanced or metastatic melanoma, renal cell carcinoma, hepatocellular carcinoma or head and neck squamous cell carcinoma were enrolled in the trial. Before TCR sequencing, CD4+ T cells and CD8+ T cells from peripheral blood were sorted into separate populations. Study-wide findings and limitations: In the 0.1-3.0 mg/kg groups, partial responders had among the lowest normalized peripheral clonal expansion, particularly in CD8+ T cells. At doses of 0.1 to 3.0 mg/kg, clonal expansion of both CD4+ and CD8+ T cells in blood was seen between baseline and week 6. Which antigens the clonally expanded peripheral T cells were specific for was not determined. Low levels of normalized T-cell clonal expansion were also seen in some patients who did not respond. After ivuxolimab, expanded clones were on average more numerous among CD8+ T cells than among CD4+ T cells.

Genomic DNA was extracted from sorted cells for sequencing of the TCRbeta CDR3 region. The immunoSEQ Assay was used for sequencing of TCRbeta CDR3 regions. TCRdb holds this immuneACCESS table with in-frame rearrangements only. Some clones are missing; in checked studies, unresolved V genes explain under half, and the rest has no known cause. The sample includes 77,000 or so clones, with about 90% observed a single time. Around 1.9% of the sample comes from the top ten. The CDR3 covers 12 residues, taking in both the cysteine and the phenylalanine. The kept DNA is CDR3 alone, 36 bases in frame from the first base. In the germline V gene, CDR1 corresponds to MNHNS and CDR2 to SASEGT. V lost 9 bases and J lost 3 bases; the stretch between them is 10 bases long. Note on this clone: Its antigen target is currently unknown. Base qualities are not recorded, but no much larger clone differs from it by a single base.

The rearranged chain carries TRBV6-1 and TRBJ2-3, with no confidently assigned D gene. The specimen comprised CD4+ or CD8+ T cells sorted from blood, sampled in a trial of the OX40 agonist ivuxolimab. The origin of this receptor is an adult with an advanced solid tumor such as melanoma, head and neck, liver or kidney cancer. The DNA reads as follows: TGTGCCAGTGGTTGGGGAACAGATACGCAGTATTTT. Translated, this gives CASGWGTDTQYF.